One TCR beta chain is described in this entry. The antigen is not known. This sample was taken from a study of cytomegalovirus exposure and HLA in healthy donors. Turning to the study itself: As an earlier analysis found, roughly 180 million T cells yielded some 120 million unique TCR beta sequences. Overall study findings and caveats: In a later analysis, V- and J-gene trimming of beta chains associated with a DCLRE1C missense variant, replicated independently.

The CDR3 consists of 15 residues. The V and J ends lost 0 bases and 5 bases, in that order; junction bases with no gene match: 4. Germline CDR1 SNHLY, CDR2 FYNNEI. 13 Jbeta primers and 60 Vbeta primers were used for the PCR. Here immunoSEQ multiplex PCR was the method, and the copy in TCRdb shows in-frame clones only, minus some. The data hold 120,000 or so clones, with roughly three quarters observed a single time. Sequencing input: PBMCs. The rearrangement links TRBV2 to TRBJ2-1; 7 nucleotides agree with TRBD2. The sequence came from a man aged 18 to 30 in good health and CMV-seronegative. CDR3 coding DNA: TGTGCCAGCAGTGAAGCGGGAGGGCCGAACAATGAGCAGTTCTTC. This sequence encodes CASSEAGGPNNEQFF.